This TCR beta chain was recovered during a study of CD8+CD57+ T cells in acquired aplastic anemia. As for the study in general: Recorded DNA amounts for sorted CD4+ and CD8+ cells had an average of about 3.5 ug.

Using genomic DNA as the template, TCR beta VDJ and CDR3 profiling was carried out. TCRdb re-called the reads through MiXCR, storing one row per CDR3 protein. This repertoire shows 200,000 to 250,000 distinct CDR3 sequences, around 45% found once; its top ten account for 7.8%. General study points: Comparison of patients with controls identified about 27 shared CD8+ CDR3 sequences.

CDR3 length equals 14 residues. V was clipped by 5 bases and J by 0 bases; unmatched bases: 2. The germline V gene encodes CDR1 SGHNT and CDR2 YYREEE (reference sequence). This clonotype is a singleton in its sample. The antigen remains undetermined. All patients picked for sequencing had shown, by flow cytometry, an expansion of CD8+CD57+ cells. This TCR was recovered from a human donor with aplastic anemia. What was sequenced was sorted CD4+, CD8+, or CD8+CD57+ T cells (not recorded which) from PBMCs. The chain employs TRBV5-4 and TRBJ1-2, with 9 bases lining up with TRBD1. The CDR3 DNA reads as TGTGCCAGCAGGAGACAGGGGGCTAACTATGGCTACACCTTC. Translated: CASRRQGANYGYTF.